The 13 T cell receptor beta chains given below trace back to one sample, sequenced in a study of CD8 T cells in ankylosing spondylitis. General observations from the study: Seemingly distinctive of ankylosing spondylitis blood was a TCR beta motif formed by eight highly homologous variants.

Their cognate antigens are unknown. One entry per CDR3 protein, called by TCRdb with MiXCR from the 5' RACE reads. The sample has 450,000 to 550,000 distinct CDR3 sequences, approximately 5% seen once. The sequenced material came from blood, either unsorted or a sorted T cell fraction (not recorded which). Receptors originate from a male donor with ankylosing spondylitis.

This chain links TRBV6-1 with TRBJ2-7; D is possibly TRBD1 or TRBD2 (5 bases each). This CDR3 has 15 residues. V dropped 4 bases and J dropped 2 bases, with 15 bases sitting between them. Germline V lookup: CDR1 MNHNS, CDR2 SASEGT. The CDR3: CASSGDRDGAYEQYF. CDR3 sequence (DNA): TGTGCCAGCAGTGGGGACCGGGACGGAGCCTACGAGCAGTACTTC.

This clonotype was picked up many times. The chain carries TRBV20-1 and TRBJ2-7; possible D gene TRBD1, 5 bases. CDR3 length equals 12 residues. Germline loops: CDR1 DFQATT, CDR2 SNEGSKA (reference sequence). V dropped 1 base and J dropped 4 bases, with 8 bases sitting between them. The CDR3: CSARVAGYEQYF. The CDR3 DNA reads TGCAGTGCTAGAGTAGCAGGGTACGAGCAGTACTTC.

This clonotype was seen at least ten times. The chain recombines TRBV7-2 with TRBJ2-7; D is possibly TRBD2 (6 bases). The CDR3 has 14 amino acids. The germline gives CDR1 SGHTA, CDR2 FQGNSA. V lost 1 base, J lost 6 bases, and 13 bases lay in between. CDR3 sequence (DNA): TGTGCCAGCAGCTTAGAGGTTAGCGGAGGCGAGCAGTACTTC. The encoded protein is CASSLEVSGGEQYF.

This clonotype was observed at least ten times. The rearrangement uses TRBV28 and TRBJ2-5; D is uncertain. The length of the CDR3 is 15 residues. Trimming took off 5 bases at V and 1 base at J, with 14 bases between the two ends. Germline V gene lookup returns CDR1 MDHEN and CDR2 SYDVKM. CDR3 DNA sequence: TGTGCCAGCAGTCTGCCTTCTAACCCCCAAGAGACCCAGTACTTC. It codes for CASSLPSNPQETQYF.

The chain employs TRBV7-2 and TRBJ2-7; D may be TRBD2 (6 bases). This CDR3 has 15 residues. The germline V and J ends were trimmed by 3 bases and 0 bases, with 12 bases remaining between them. In germline, CDR1 is SGHTA, CDR2 FQGNSA. CDR3 nucleotides: TGTGCCAGCAGCTTCGTCGGGAGTGTCTCCTACGAGCAGTACTTC. Protein product: CASSFVGSVSYEQYF.

This clonotype was detected a few times. The rearrangement joins TRBV18 to TRBJ2-1; unclear D gene. The germline V gene encodes CDR1 KGHSH and CDR2 LQKENI. The length of the CDR3 is 12 residues. V lost 5 bases to trimming and J lost 7 bases, with 9 bases between them. The CDR3 coding sequence is TGTGCCAGCTCAAGGATCTCGAATGAGCAGTTCTTC. Translation: CASSRISNEQFF.

This clonotype was seen many times. The chain uses TRBV20-1 and TRBJ1-5, with D unresolved. V lost 0 bases, J lost 0 bases, and 3 bases lay in between. The CDR3 is 13 residues long. Germline V gene lookup returns CDR1 DFQATT and CDR2 SNEGSKA (reference sequence). CDR3 sequence: CSARDNSNQPQHF. The CDR3 nucleotides are TGCAGTGCTAGAGACAATAGCAATCAGCCCCAGCATTTT.

This clonotype has at least ten counts. This rearrangement joins TRBV7-2 to TRBJ1-2, with D perhaps TRBD1 (5 bases). This CDR3 has 13 amino acids. The germline V and J ends were trimmed by 0 bases and 11 bases, with 13 bases remaining between them. From germline, CDR1 is SGHTA and CDR2 FQGNSA. The CDR3 sequence: CASSLATAWGYTF. CDR3 nucleotide sequence: TGTGCCAGCAGCTTAGCCACAGCATGGGGGTACACCTTC.

This clonotype was seen ten or more times. V and J are TRBV7-9 and TRBJ2-1, with 12 bases matching TRBD2. The junction had 11 bases not matched to a gene; V was cut back by 6 bases and J by 8 bases. CDR3 length: 16 amino acids. CDR1 is SEHNR, CDR2 FQNEAQ, per germline (reference sequence). The CDR3 protein is CASSSGTSGLVDEQFF. The CDR3 DNA sequence: TGTGCCAGCAGTTCCGGGACTAGCGGGTTGGTCGATGAGCAGTTCTTC.

The CDR3 nucleotides read TGTGCCAGCAGTCCGGGGGTCGGGACAGGGATCAGAGAGCAGTACTTC. It is translated as CASSPGVGTGIREQYF. This chain joins TRBV25-1 and TRBJ2-7, with TRBD1 identical over 9 bases. Germline V gene lookup returns CDR1 MGHDK and CDR2 SYGVNS. CDR3 size: 16 residues. Losses at the gene ends were 5 bases for V and 7 bases for J; bases not matched to a gene: 15.

This clonotype was detected many times. V gene TRBV7-2 combines with J gene TRBJ2-7, with D perhaps being TRBD1 or TRBD2 (5 bases each). Germline V gene data show CDR1 as SGHTA and CDR2 as FQGNSA. The CDR3 sequence is 15 residues long. The germline V and J ends were trimmed by 5 bases and 0 bases, with 14 bases remaining between them. CDR3 amino acids: CASSPWDRDSYEQYF. The CDR3 DNA reads TGTGCCAGCAGCCCATGGGACCGCGACTCCTACGAGCAGTACTTC. The complete variable domain, with remaining parts taken from reference TRBV7-2 and TRBJ2-7, reads GAGVSQSPSNKVTEKGKDVELRCDPISGHTALYWYRQSLGQGLEFLIYFQGNSAPDKSGLPSDRFSAERTGGSVSTLTIQRTQQEDSAVYLCASSPWDRDSYEQYFGPGTRLTVT.

This clonotype was picked up many times. This chain joins TRBV4-3 and TRBJ2-7; 7 bases agree with TRBD1. V shed 4 bases and J 0 bases; nucleotides not matched to a gene: 3. CDR1 is LGHNA, CDR2 YSLEER, per germline. There are 14 residues in the CDR3. CDR3 region: CASSPWTGSYEQYF. The DNA for the CDR3 is TGCGCCAGCAGCCCTTGGACAGGCTCCTACGAGCAGTACTTC.

The rearrangement joins TRBV2 to TRBJ1-5, with no clear D. The CDR3 is made up of 13 amino acids. Germline V CDR1 and CDR2: SNHLY, FYNNEI. The V end lost 4 bases, the J end lost 7 bases, and 11 bases lay between the germline ends. The CDR3 loop is CASSGVGGQPQHF. CDR3 sequence (DNA): TGTGCCAGCAGTGGTGTAGGCGGCCAGCCCCAGCATTTT.